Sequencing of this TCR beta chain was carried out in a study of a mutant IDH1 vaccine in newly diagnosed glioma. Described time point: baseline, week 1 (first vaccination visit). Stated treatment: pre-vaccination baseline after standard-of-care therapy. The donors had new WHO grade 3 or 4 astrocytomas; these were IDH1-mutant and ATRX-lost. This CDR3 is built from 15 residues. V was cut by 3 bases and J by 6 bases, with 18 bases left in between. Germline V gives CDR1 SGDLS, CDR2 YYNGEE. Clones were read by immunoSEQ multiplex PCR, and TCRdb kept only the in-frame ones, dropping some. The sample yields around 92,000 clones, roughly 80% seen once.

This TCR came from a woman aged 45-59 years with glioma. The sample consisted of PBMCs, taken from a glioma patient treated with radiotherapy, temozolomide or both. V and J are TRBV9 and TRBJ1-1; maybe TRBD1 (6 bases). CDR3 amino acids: CASSATSRGVAEAFF. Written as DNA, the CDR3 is TGTGCCAGCAGCGCCACATCGAGGGGGGTCGCTGAAGCTTTCTTT. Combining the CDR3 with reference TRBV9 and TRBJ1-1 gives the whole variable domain DSGVTQTPKHLITATGQRVTLRCSPRSGDLSVYWYQQSLDQGLQFLIQYYNGEERAKGNILERFSAQQFPDLHSELNLSSLELGDSALYFCASSATSRGVAEAFFGQGTRLTVV.